Each of the 29 T cell receptor beta chains below was sequenced from the same sample in a study of blood T cell repertoires in COVID-19. The data were produced by immunoSEQ multiplex PCR, yet TCRdb's version contains in-frame clones alone and is incomplete. The table lists 250,000 to 300,000 clones, roughly 90% of them singletons. Sequencing input: PBMCs or T cells enriched from blood (not recorded which). Receptor source: a woman between 40 and 50 years old with acute COVID-19.

This chain connects TRBV7-2 to TRBJ2-1; 16 bases agree with TRBD2. The CDR3 runs 19 residues. CDR1 is SGHTA, CDR2 FQGNSA, per germline. Unmatched junction bases numbered 16, after V lost 5 bases and J lost 9 bases. The CDR3 coding sequence is TGTGCCAGCAGCCTCATGCTTGGGACTAGCGGGAGGGCCAGTGGTGAGCAGTTCTTC. This codes for CASSLMLGTSGRASGEQFF. Combining the CDR3 with reference TRBV7-2 and TRBJ2-1 gives the whole variable domain GAGVSQSPSNKVTEKGKDVELRCDPISGHTALYWYRQSLGQGLEFLIYFQGNSAPDKSGLPSDRFSAERTGGSVSTLTIQRTQQEDSAVYLCASSLMLGTSGRASGEQFFGPGTRLTVL.

This chain uses TRBV24-1 with TRBJ2-5; D is possibly TRBD1 (5 bases). The CDR3 contains 13 residues. Germline V gene data show CDR1 as KGHDR and CDR2 as SFDVKD. Trimming took off 3 bases at V and 5 bases at J, with 9 bases between the two ends. CDR3 nucleotide sequence: TGTGCCACCAGTGATGGGGCCCTTGAGACCCAGTACTTC. Protein: CATSDGALETQYF.

There are a few counts of this clone. This sequence joins TRBV12-3 or TRBV12-4 and TRBJ1-2, with D perhaps TRBD1 (5 bases). This CDR3 has 13 residues. The V gene lost 7 bases and the J gene lost 2 bases, with 11 bases spanning the gap. The CDR3 DNA is TGTGCCAGCAACGGGGGACGGAACTATGGCTACACCTTC. Protein sequence: CASNGGRNYGYTF.

The chain uses TRBV19 and TRBJ1-6; no firm D call. There are 15 residues in the CDR3. Germline lookup yields CDR1 LNHDA and CDR2 SQIVND (reference sequence). V was cut by 0 bases and J by 5 bases, with 8 bases left in between. The CDR3 here is CASSIDAKNNSPLHF. The DNA for the CDR3 is TGTGCCAGTAGTATAGACGCGAAAAATAATTCACCCCTCCACTTT.

The chain is built from TRBV19 and TRBJ2-7; 11 nucleotides align to TRBD1. Per the germline V gene, CDR1 is LNHDA and CDR2 is SQIVND (reference sequence). The V and J ends lost 5 bases and 9 bases, in that order; junction bases with no gene match: 12. The CDR3 covers 15 residues. CDR3 nucleotide sequence: TGTGCCAGTAGTCCGGACAGGGGGCCGATTTATGGGCAGTACTTC. Translated, it gives CASSPDRGPIYGQYF. Together with reference TRBV19 and TRBJ2-7, the CDR3 gives the full variable domain: DGGITQSPKYLFRKEGQNVTLSCEQNLNHDAMYWYRQDPGQGLRLIYYSQIVNDFQKGDIAEGYSVSREKKESFPLTVTSAQKNPTAFYLCASSPDRGPIYGQYFGPGTRLTVT.

The rearrangement joins TRBV19 to TRBJ1-5; D call uncertain. CDR1 is LNHDA, CDR2 SQIVND, per germline (reference sequence). The CDR3 has 13 residues. Trimming removed 5 bases from V and 6 bases from J, with 11 bases in between. CDR3 DNA sequence: TGTGCCAGTAGTCCTAGTCCTGGTCAGCCCCAGCATTTT. Translation: CASSPSPGQPQHF. The full variable domain, completed using reference TRBV19 and TRBJ1-5, is DGGITQSPKYLFRKEGQNVTLSCEQNLNHDAMYWYRQDPGQGLRLIYYSQIVNDFQKGDIAEGYSVSREKKESFPLTVTSAQKNPTAFYLCASSPSPGQPQHFGDGTRLSIL.

V gene TRBV4-1 combines with J gene TRBJ2-6; 9 bases agree with TRBD1. Trimming at V came to 1 base and at J to 0 bases, leaving 7 bases not matched to a gene. Germline CDR1 MGHRA, CDR2 YSYEKL. The CDR3 runs to 19 residues. The CDR3 sequence is CASSQGPTGGYSGANVLTF. The DNA for the CDR3 is TGCGCCAGCAGCCAAGGGCCGACAGGGGGTTACTCTGGGGCCAACGTCCTGACTTTC.

The chain's CDR3 is CAWSVRRAGNQPQHF. CDR3 nucleotides: TGTGCCTGGAGTGTCCGGCGGGCAGGCAATCAGCCCCAGCATTTT. The chain has TRBV30 and TRBJ1-5; D gene uncertain. From germline, CDR1 is GTSNPN and CDR2 SVGIG (reference sequence). The CDR3 has 15 amino acids. V lost 0 bases and J 2 bases, leaving 11 bases between the germline ends.

This chain joins TRBV19 and TRBJ1-2, with 11 bases lining up with TRBD1. V gave up 1 base and J gave up 1 base; unmatched junction bases: 8. CDR3 size: 18 residues. Germline-derived CDR1 and CDR2 are LNHDA and SQIVND (reference sequence). The CDR3 region is CASSIGTGGRPNNYGYTF. CDR3 bases: TGTGCCAGTAGTATAGGGACAGGGGGCCGTCCGAATAACTATGGCTACACCTTC.

The CDR3 nucleotides read TGTGCCAGCAGCTTAGCGACAGACTATAATTCACCCCTCCACTTT. Protein: CASSLATDYNSPLHF. The chain carries TRBV7-6 and TRBJ1-6; possibly TRBD1 for D (5 bases). V shed 0 bases and J shed 3 bases, with 6 bases lying between them. Germline CDR1 reads SGHVS; CDR2 reads FNYEAQ. The CDR3 runs 15 residues.

The rearrangement uses TRBV9 and TRBJ2-7; D perhaps matches TRBD2 (6 bases). The CDR3 is 16 amino acids. Germline CDR1 and CDR2: SGDLS and YYNGEE. Trimming removed 10 bases at V and 3 bases at J, with 26 bases between. CDR3 sequence (DNA): TGTGCCTGCAAGATGGGCCGGGACTCGGCATTCTACGAGCAGTACTTC. The encoded protein is CACKMGRDSAFYEQYF.

The V call is TRBV11-3, the J call TRBJ2-7; 8 bases align to TRBD2. Germline CDR1 is SGHNT and CDR2 is YENEEA. Trimming took 1 base from V and 2 from J; bases not matched to a gene: 4. The CDR3 spans 15 residues. The CDR3, as DNA: TGTGCCAGCAGCTTAGGGGTAGCGGGACCCTACGAGCAGTACTTC. The encoded protein is CASSLGVAGPYEQYF.

V is TRBV30 and J is TRBJ1-2; D call uncertain. The CDR3 spans 16 residues. Looked up from germline, CDR1 is GTSNPN and CDR2 is SVGIG (reference sequence). V was clipped by 1 base and J by 0 bases, with 15 bases between them. The CDR3 sequence is CAWSGQVITPNYGYTF. The CDR3 nucleotides read TGTGCCTGGAGTGGGCAGGTGATCACCCCTAACTATGGCTACACCTTC. The variable domain in full, completed from reference TRBV30 and TRBJ1-2, reads SQTIHQWPATLVQPVGSPLSLECTVEGTSNPNLYWYRQAAGRGLQLLFYSVGIGQISSEVPQNLSASRPQDRQFILSSKKLLLSDSGFYLCAWSGQVITPNYGYTFGSGTRLTVV.

J is TRBJ1-2 and V is TRBV28; 9 nucleotides agree with TRBD1. V was pared by 1 base and J by 4 bases, with 10 bases of the junction left unmatched. Germline-derived CDR1 and CDR2 are MDHEN and SYDVKM. This CDR3 comprises 17 residues. The CDR3 coding sequence is TGTGCCAGCAGTTTATCGGGACAGGGAGGGACCGGCTATGGCTACACCTTC. It yields the protein CASSLSGQGGTGYGYTF.

The chain couples TRBV2 to TRBJ1-3, with D uncertain. Germline CDR1 reads SNHLY; CDR2 reads FYNNEI. V was shortened by 6 bases and J by 3 bases, with 6 bases between the two germline ends. The CDR3 contains 12 residues. The CDR3 protein is CASRVSGNTIYF. In DNA form, the CDR3 reads TGTGCCAGCAGGGTCAGTGGAAACACCATATATTTT.

This clone came up once. The rearrangement links TRBV7-2 to TRBJ2-3; 8 bases agree with TRBD2. Trimming took 5 bases from V and 1 from J; bases not matched to a gene: 8. The germline gives CDR1 SGHTA, CDR2 FQGNSA. This CDR3 contains 16 residues. The CDR3 DNA sequence: TGTGCCAGCAGCAGGGGCTGGCGGGGGGGCACAGATACGCAGTATTTT. It encodes CASSRGWRGGTDTQYF. Supplemented by reference TRBV7-2 and TRBJ2-3, the full variable domain reads GAGVSQSPSNKVTEKGKDVELRCDPISGHTALYWYRQSLGQGLEFLIYFQGNSAPDKSGLPSDRFSAERTGGSVSTLTIQRTQQEDSAVYLCASSRGWRGGTDTQYFGPGTRLTVL.

The chain uses TRBV18 and TRBJ2-5; D might be TRBD1 (5 bases). Per germline, CDR1 KGHSH and CDR2 LQKENI. Trimming cost V 3 bases and J 5 bases, with 13 bases left between them. The CDR3 totals 14 residues. For the CDR3, the DNA is TGTGCCAGCTCACCCGAGGCAGGGTACGAGACCCAGTACTTC. It encodes CASSPEAGYETQYF. Based on the CDR3 plus reference TRBV18 and TRBJ2-5, the full variable domain is NAGVMQNPRHLVRRRGQEARLRCSPMKGHSHVYWYRQLPEEGLKFMVYLQKENIIDESGMPKERFSAEFPKEGPSILRIQQVVRGDSAAYFCASSPEAGYETQYFGPGTRLLVL.

The V and J genes are TRBV5-1 and TRBJ2-5, with 11 bases that match TRBD2. V shed 4 bases, J shed 1 base, and the junction held 6 bases outside the gene matches. The germline gives CDR1 SGHRS, CDR2 YFSETQ. This CDR3 is 16 amino acids long. The CDR3 sequence is CASSEGLAVTQETQYF. CDR3 DNA sequence: TGCGCCAGCAGCGAGGGACTAGCGGTGACCCAAGAGACCCAGTACTTC.

V usage is TRBV7-8 and J usage is TRBJ1-6, with TRBD1 identical over 8 bases. The CDR3 spans 15 residues. Germline assignment: CDR1 SGHVS and CDR2 FQNEAQ. V was clipped by 3 bases and J by 9 bases; unmatched bases: 7. As DNA, the CDR3 is TGTGCCAGCAGCTTCAAGACAGGGGATGCTTCACCCCTCCACTTT. Protein: CASSFKTGDASPLHF.

The J gene is TRBJ1-3, the V gene TRBV6-5; the D gene is possibly TRBD1 (5 bases). Germline V gene lookup returns CDR1 MNHEY and CDR2 SVGAGI. V shed 6 bases and J shed 4 bases, with 16 bases lying between them. This CDR3 has 15 residues. The CDR3 loop is CASSRGGFEGNTIYF. The DNA of the CDR3 is TGTGCCAGCAGCCGGGGGGGGTTTGAAGGAAACACCATATATTTT.

This clone has more than one count but fewer than ten. The V and J genes are TRBV11-3 and TRBJ2-1, with TRBD2 matching 11 bases. Germline V gene sequence: CDR1 SGHNT, CDR2 YENEEA. J gave up 10 bases and V 1 base, and 3 bases lay outside the gene matches. The CDR3 has 14 amino acids. CDR3 sequence (DNA): TGTGCCAGCAGCTTAGGGGGACTAGCGGTCGAGCAGTTCTTC. Its protein product is CASSLGGLAVEQFF.

The V gene is TRBV12-3 or TRBV12-4, the J gene TRBJ2-1; the D is unclear. V lost 5 bases, J lost 8 bases, and 13 bases lay in between. This CDR3 region has 13 residues. The CDR3, as DNA: TGTGCCAGCAGTCCTTTCCGGGTCGATGAGCAGTTCTTC. It specifies CASSPFRVDEQFF.

The gene calls are TRBV28 and TRBJ1-2; 9 nucleotides line up with TRBD1. The germline V gene has CDR1 MDHEN and CDR2 SYDVKM. The CDR3 loop spans 15 amino acids. V was pared by 1 base and J by 6 bases, with 6 bases of the junction left unmatched. CDR3 bases: TGTGCCAGCAGTTTATCCTGGGACAGGGTGAATGGCTACACCTTC. Its translation: CASSLSWDRVNGYTF.

This clone was recorded once. V gene TRBV9 combines with J gene TRBJ1-2, with 8 bases aligning to TRBD1. The CDR3 loop spans 14 amino acids. Germline-derived CDR1 and CDR2 are SGDLS and YYNGEE. The junction had 5 bases not matched to a gene; V was cut back by 0 bases and J by 7 bases. The CDR3 DNA follows: TGTGCCAGCAGCGTAGCTACAGGGGGAGGTGGCTACACCTTC. Its translation: CASSVATGGGGYTF.

The chain has TRBV7-8 and TRBJ2-7; 7 bases map to TRBD2. The CDR3 extends over 13 amino acids. Germline CDR1 SGHVS, CDR2 FQNEAQ. The V gene end was trimmed by 4 bases and the J gene end by 2 bases; junction bases not matched to a gene: 2. CDR3 residues: CASSSGLTYEQYF. The CDR3 nucleotides read TGTGCCAGCAGCTCGGGACTAACCTACGAGCAGTACTTC.

The chain combines TRBV18 with TRBJ1-4; D not certain. Germline CDR1 KGHSH, CDR2 LQKENI. This CDR3 is built from 15 residues. Deletions cut 3 bases from V and 7 bases from J, with 15 bases between. CDR3 sequence (DNA): TGTGCCAGCTCACCCGGGGAGGGCAGGACTGAAAAACTGTTTTTT. Amino acids: CASSPGEGRTEKLFF.

A single count supports this clone. The gene calls are TRBV24-1 and TRBJ2-3; TRBD2 matches at 11 bases. This CDR3 has 22 residues. Trimming at V came to 2 bases and at J to 9 bases, leaving 27 bases not matched to a gene. The germline V gene encodes CDR1 KGHDR and CDR2 SFDVKD. The CDR3 coding sequence is TGTGCCACCAGTGATTCTCGACTAACTGCCTTTCTGACTAGCGGGGTGGCCTCGACGCAGTATTTT. Translated: CATSDSRLTAFLTSGVASTQYF.

This clone appeared a single time. This chain connects TRBV19 to TRBJ1-1; D is undetermined. Germline CDR1 is LNHDA and CDR2 is SQIVND (reference sequence). The CDR3 extends over 12 amino acids. Trimming took 5 bases from V and 3 from J, leaving 7 bases between them. CDR3 sequence reads: CASSPAYTEAFF. The CDR3 DNA is TGTGCCAGTAGTCCTGCGTACACTGAAGCTTTCTTT.

The table lists this clone with a count of one. The V gene is TRBV9, the J gene TRBJ1-3; a possible D gene is TRBD1 (6 bases). The germline V gene has CDR1 SGDLS and CDR2 YYNGEE. This CDR3 comprises 18 residues. V was shortened by 4 bases and J by 2 bases, with 22 bases between the two germline ends. CDR3 region: CASSRKPQGNFPGNTIYF. The CDR3 DNA reads as TGTGCCAGCAGCAGAAAGCCCCAGGGGAACTTTCCTGGAAACACCATATATTTT.